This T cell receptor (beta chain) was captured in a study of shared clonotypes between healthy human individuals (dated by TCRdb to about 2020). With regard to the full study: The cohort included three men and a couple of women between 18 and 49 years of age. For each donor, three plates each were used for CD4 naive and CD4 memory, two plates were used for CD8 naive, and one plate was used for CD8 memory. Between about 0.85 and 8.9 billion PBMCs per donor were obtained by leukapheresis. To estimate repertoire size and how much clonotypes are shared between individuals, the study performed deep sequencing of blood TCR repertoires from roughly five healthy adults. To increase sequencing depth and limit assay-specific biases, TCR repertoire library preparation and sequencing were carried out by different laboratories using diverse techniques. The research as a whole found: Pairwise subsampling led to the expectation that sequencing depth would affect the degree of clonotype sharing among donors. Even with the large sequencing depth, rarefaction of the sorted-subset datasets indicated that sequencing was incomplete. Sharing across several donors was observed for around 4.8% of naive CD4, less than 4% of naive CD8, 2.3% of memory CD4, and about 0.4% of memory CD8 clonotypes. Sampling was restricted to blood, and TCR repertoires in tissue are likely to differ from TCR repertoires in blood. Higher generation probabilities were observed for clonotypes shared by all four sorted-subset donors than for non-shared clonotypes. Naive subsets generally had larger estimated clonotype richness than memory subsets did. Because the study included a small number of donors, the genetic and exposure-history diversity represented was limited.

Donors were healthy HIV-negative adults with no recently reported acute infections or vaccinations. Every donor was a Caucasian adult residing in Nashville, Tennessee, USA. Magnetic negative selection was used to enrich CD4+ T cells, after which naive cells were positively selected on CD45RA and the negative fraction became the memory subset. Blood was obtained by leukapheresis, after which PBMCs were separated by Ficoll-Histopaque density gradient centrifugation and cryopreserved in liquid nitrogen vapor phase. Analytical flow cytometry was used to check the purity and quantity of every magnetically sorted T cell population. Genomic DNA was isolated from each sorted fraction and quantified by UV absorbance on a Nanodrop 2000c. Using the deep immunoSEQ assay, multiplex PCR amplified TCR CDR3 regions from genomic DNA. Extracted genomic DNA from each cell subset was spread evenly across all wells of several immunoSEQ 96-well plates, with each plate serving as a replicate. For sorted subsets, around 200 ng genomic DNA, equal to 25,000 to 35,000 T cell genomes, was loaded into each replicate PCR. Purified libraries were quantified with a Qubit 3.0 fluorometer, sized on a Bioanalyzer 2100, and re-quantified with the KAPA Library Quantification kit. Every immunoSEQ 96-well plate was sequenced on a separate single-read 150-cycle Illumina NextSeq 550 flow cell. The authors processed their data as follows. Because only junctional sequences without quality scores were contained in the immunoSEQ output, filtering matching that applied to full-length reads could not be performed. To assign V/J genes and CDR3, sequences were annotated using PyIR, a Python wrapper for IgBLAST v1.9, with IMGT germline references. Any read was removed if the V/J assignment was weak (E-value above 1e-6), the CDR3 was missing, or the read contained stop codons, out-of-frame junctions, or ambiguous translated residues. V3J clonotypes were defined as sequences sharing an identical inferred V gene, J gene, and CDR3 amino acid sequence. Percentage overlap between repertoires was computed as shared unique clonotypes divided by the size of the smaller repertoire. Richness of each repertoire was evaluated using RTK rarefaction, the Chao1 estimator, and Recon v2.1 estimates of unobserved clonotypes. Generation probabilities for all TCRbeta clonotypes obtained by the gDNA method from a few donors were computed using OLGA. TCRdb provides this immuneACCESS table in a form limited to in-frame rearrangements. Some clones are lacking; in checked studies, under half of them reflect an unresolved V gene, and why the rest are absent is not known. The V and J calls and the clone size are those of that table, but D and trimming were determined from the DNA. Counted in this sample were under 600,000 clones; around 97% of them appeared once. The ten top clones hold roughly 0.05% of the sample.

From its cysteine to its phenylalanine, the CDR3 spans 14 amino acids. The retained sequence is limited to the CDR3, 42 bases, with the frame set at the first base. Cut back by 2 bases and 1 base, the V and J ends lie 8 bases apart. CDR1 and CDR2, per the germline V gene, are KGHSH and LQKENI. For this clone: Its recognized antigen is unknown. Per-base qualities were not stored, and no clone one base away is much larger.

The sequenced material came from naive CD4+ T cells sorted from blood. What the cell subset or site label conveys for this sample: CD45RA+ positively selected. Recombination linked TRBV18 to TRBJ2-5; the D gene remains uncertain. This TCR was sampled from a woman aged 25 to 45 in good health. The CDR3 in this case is CASSPYGSQETQYF. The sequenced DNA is TGTGCCAGCTCACCATATGGCAGCCAAGAGACCCAGTACTTC.